Listed here is a single T cell receptor beta chain. Authors' data handling: Amplification of reference gene primers was used by the study to estimate nucleated cell counts. TCRdb's copy holds only in-frame clones and misses some; the assay was immunoSEQ multiplex PCR. V, J and clone size were drawn from that table, and D and trimming were deduced from the DNA. The repertoire holds fewer than 500,000 clones, with approximately 77% as singletons. V lost 0 bases, J lost 5 bases, and 14 bases lay in between. Germline CDR1 is SGHNT and CDR2 is YYREEE (reference sequence). The CDR3 length is 15 residues. These data belong to a study of blood T cell repertoires in COVID-19. Study-level background: The study drew acute and convalescent COVID-19 samples from the United States, Italy and Spain. Sources were T cells, B-cell-depleted T cells, or PBMCs; the material itself was cDNA or gDNA.

The sequence derives from a human donor with acute or convalescent COVID-19. The donor label of this sample is uncertain. Sequencing was carried out using peripheral blood. This sequence joins TRBV5-4 and TRBJ2-5; maybe TRBD1 (5 bases). The CDR3 region has the DNA TGTGCCAGCAGCTTGGGCAGGGCGGTAGGGGAGACCCAGTACTTC. Amino acids: CASSLGRAVGETQYF.